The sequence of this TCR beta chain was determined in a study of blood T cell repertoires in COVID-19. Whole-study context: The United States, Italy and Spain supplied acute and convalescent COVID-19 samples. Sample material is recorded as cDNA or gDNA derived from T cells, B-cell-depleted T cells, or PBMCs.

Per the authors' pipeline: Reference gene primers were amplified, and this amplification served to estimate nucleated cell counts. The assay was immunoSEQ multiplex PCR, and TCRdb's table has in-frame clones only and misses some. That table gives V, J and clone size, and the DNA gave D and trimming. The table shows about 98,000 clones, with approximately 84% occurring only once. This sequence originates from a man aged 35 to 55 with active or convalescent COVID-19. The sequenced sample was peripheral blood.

DNA for the CDR3: TGTGCCAGCAGCATTTCCCGGGTGGAGCAGTTCTTC. Translation: CASSISRVEQFF. The V and J genes are TRBV7-2 and TRBJ2-1, with no clear D. V was pared by 5 bases and J by 10 bases, with 12 bases between. Germline-derived CDR1 and CDR2 are SGHTA and FQGNSA. This CDR3 region has 12 residues.